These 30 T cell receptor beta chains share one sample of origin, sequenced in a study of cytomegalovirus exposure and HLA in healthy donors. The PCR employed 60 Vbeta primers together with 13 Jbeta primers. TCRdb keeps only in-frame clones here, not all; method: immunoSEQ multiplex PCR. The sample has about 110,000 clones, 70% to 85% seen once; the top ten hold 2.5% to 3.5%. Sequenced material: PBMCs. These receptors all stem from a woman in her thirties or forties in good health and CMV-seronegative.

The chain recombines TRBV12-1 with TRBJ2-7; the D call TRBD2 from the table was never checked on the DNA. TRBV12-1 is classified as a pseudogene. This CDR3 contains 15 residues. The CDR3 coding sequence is TGTGCCAGCAGCTGCAGTCTCCCCGGAGATTCGCAGCAGTACTTC. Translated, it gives CASSCSLPGDSQQYF.

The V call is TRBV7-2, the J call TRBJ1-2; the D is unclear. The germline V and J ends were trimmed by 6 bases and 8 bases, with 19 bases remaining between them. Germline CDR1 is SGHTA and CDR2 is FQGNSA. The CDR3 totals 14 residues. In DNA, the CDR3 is TGTGCCAGCAGTCCCATGGGCCAATCCTGGGGCTACACCTTC. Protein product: CASSPMGQSWGYTF.

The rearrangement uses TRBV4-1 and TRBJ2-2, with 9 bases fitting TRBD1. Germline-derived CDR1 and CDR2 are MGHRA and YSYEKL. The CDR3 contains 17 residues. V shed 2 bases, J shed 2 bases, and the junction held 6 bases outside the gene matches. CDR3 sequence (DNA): TGCGCCAGCAGCCAAAATCCGGGACAGGGCAACACCGGGGAGCTGTTTTTT. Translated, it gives CASSQNPGQGNTGELFF.

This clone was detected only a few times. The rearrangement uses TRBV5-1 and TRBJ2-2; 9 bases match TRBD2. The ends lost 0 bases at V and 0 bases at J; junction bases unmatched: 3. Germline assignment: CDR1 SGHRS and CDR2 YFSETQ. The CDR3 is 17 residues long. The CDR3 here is CASSLAEREANTGELFF. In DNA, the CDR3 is TGCGCCAGCAGCTTGGCAGAGCGGGAGGCGAACACCGGGGAGCTGTTTTTT.

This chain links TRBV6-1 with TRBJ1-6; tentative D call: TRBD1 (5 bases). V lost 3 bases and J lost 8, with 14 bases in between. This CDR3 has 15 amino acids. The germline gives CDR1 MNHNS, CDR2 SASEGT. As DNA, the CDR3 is TGTGCCAGCAGTGAGGGGGGGGGAAGGGATTCACCCCTCCACTTT. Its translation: CASSEGGGRDSPLHF.

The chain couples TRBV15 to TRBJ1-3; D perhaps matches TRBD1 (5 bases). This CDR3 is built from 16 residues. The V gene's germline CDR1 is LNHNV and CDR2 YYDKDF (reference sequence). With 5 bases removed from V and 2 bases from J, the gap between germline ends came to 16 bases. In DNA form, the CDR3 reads TGTGCCACCAGCGTAGGAACAGGAACCGCTGGAAACACCATATATTTT. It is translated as CATSVGTGTAGNTIYF.

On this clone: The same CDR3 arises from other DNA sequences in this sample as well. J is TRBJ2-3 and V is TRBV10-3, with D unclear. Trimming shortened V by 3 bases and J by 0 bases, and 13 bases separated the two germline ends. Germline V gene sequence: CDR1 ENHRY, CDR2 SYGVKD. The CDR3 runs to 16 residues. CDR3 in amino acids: CAISERATLSTDTQYF. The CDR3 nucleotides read TGTGCCATCAGTGAACGCGCCACTCTCAGCACAGATACGCAGTATTTT.

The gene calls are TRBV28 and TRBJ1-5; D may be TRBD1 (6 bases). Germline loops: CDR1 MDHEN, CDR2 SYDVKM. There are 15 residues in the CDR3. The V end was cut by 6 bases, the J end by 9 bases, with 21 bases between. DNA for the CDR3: TGTGCCAGCAGCCCCGGGACAACGAGGGGTTGGCCCCAGCATTTT. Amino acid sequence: CASSPGTTRGWPQHF.

The CDR3 is CATDTTGVEKLFF. CDR3 in DNA: TGTGCCACCGACACCACCGGGGTAGAAAAACTGTTTTTT. The chain carries TRBV5-8 and TRBJ1-4; D is unresolved. In germline, CDR1 is SGHTS, CDR2 YDEGEE. The CDR3 is 13 amino acids. V gave up 9 bases and J gave up 8 bases, with 17 bases separating them.

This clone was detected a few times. In DNA, the CDR3 is TGCAGCGCCGACCGGACTGCCCGCGAGACCCAGTACTTC. Amino acid sequence: CSADRTARETQYF. This sequence joins TRBV29-1 and TRBJ2-5, with a weak D call TRBD2 (5 bases). In germline, CDR1 is SQVTM, CDR2 ANQGSEA. V lost 7 bases, J lost 5 bases, and 17 bases lay in between. The CDR3 has 13 residues.

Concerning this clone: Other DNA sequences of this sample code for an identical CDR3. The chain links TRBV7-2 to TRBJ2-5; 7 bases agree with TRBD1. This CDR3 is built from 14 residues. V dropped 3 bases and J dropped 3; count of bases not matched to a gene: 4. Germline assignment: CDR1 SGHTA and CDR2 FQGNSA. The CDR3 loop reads CASSFGGTEETQYF. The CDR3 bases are TGTGCCAGCAGCTTTGGTGGGACAGAAGAGACCCAGTACTTC.

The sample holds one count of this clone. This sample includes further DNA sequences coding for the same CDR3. CDR3 region: CASSYRDRGGGELFF. CDR3 nucleotide sequence: TGTGCCAGCAGTTACCGGGACAGGGGGGGCGGAGAGCTGTTTTTT. The chain carries TRBV6-5 and TRBJ2-2, with TRBD1 identical over 11 bases. With 2 bases clipped from V and 11 bases from J, the junction kept 7 bases outside the gene matches. Germline V CDR1 and CDR2: MNHEY, SVGAGI. There are 15 residues in the CDR3.

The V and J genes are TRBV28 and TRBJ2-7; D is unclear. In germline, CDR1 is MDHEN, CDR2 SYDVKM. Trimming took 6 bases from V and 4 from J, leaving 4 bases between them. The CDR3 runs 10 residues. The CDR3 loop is CASSRYEQYF. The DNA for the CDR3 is TGTGCCAGCAGCAGATACGAGCAGTACTTC.

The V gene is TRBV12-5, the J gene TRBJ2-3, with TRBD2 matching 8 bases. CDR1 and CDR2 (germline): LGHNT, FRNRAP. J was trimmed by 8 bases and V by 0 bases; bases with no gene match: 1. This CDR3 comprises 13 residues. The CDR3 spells CASGLVRGGTQYF. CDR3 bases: TGTGCTAGTGGTTTGGTACGGGGGGGTACGCAGTATTTT.

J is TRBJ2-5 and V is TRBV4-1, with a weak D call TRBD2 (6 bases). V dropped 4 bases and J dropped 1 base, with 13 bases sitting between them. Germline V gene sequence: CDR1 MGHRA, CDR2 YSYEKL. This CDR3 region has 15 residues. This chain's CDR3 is CASSPRGDGQETQYF. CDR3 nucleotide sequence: TGCGCCAGCAGCCCCCGCGGGGACGGCCAAGAGACCCAGTACTTC.

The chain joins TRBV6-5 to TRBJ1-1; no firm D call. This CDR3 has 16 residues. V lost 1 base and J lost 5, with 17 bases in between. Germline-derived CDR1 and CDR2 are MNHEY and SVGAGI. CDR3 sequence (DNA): TGTGCCAGCAGTTACTTCCCCTTGCGAGGGAGGACTGAAGCTTTCTTT. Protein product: CASSYFPLRGRTEAFF.

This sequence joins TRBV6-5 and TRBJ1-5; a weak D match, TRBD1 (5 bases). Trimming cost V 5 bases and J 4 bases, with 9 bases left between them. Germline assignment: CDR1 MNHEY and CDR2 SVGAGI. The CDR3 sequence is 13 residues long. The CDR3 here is CASSHRINQPQHF. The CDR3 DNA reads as TGTGCCAGCAGTCACAGGATTAATCAGCCCCAGCATTTT.

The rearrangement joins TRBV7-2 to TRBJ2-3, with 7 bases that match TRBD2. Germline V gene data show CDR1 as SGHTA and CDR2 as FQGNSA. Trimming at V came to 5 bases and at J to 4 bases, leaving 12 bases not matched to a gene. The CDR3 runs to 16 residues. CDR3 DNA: TGTGCCAGCAGCCCGGCTAGCGGAACTAGGGCAGATACGCAGTATTTT. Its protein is CASSPASGTRADTQYF.

In DNA form, the CDR3 reads TGTGCCAGCAGTCCCCGCGGGACAGCTGGAGGTCAGTTCTTC. It yields the protein CASSPRGTAGGQFF. V and J are TRBV28 and TRBJ2-1; tentative D call: TRBD1 (7 bases). The CDR3 loop spans 14 amino acids. The V gene's germline CDR1 is MDHEN and CDR2 SYDVKM. V was clipped by 5 bases and J by 13 bases, with 21 bases between them.

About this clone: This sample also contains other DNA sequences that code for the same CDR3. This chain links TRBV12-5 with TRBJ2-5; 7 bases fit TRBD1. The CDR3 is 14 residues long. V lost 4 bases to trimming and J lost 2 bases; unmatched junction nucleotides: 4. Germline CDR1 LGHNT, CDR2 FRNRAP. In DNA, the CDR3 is TGTGCTAGTGGTTCCGGACAGGCTCAAGAGACCCAGTACTTC. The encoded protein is CASGSGQAQETQYF.

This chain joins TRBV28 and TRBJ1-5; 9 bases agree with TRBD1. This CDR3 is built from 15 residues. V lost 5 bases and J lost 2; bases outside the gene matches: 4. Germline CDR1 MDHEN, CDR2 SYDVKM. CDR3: CASSPRDRGNQPQHF. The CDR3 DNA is TGTGCCAGCAGTCCGAGGGACAGGGGCAATCAGCCCCAGCATTTT. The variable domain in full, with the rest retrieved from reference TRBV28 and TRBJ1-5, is DVKVTQSSRYLVKRTGEKVFLECVQDMDHENMFWYRQDPGLGLRLIYFSYDVKMKEKGDIPEGYSVSREKKERFSLILESASTNQTSMYLCASSPRDRGNQPQHFGDGTRLSIL.

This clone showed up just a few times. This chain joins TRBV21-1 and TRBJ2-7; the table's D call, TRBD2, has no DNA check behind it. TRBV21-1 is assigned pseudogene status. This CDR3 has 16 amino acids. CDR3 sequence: CASSKRLGRGNYEQYF. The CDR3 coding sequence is TGTGCCAGCAGCAAGCGCCTCGGGCGGGGGAACTACGAGCAGTACTTC.

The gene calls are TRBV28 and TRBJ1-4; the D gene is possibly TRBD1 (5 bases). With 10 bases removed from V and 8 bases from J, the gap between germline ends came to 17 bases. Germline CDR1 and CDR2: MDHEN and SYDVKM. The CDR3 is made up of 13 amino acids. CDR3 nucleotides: TGTGCCACCATGGGGGGATTCGGGGAAAAACTGTTTTTT. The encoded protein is CATMGGFGEKLFF.

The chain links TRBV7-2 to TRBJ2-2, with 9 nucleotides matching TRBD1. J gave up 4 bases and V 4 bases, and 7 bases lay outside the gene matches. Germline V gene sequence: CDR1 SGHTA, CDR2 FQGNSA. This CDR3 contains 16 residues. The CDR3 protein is CASSWSGTGFTGELFF. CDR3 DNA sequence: TGTGCCAGCAGCTGGTCAGGGACAGGGTTCACCGGGGAGCTGTTTTTT.

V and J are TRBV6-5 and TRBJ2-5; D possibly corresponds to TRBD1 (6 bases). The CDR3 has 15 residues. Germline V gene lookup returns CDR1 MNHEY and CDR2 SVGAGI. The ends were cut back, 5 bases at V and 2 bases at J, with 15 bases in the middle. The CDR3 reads CASSRGAGAQETQYF. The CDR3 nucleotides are TGTGCCAGCAGTAGAGGGGCAGGGGCACAAGAGACCCAGTACTTC.

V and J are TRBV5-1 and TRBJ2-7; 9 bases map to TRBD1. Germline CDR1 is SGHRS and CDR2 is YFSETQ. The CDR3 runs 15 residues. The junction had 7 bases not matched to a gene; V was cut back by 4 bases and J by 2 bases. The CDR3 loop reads CASSMGTGNTYEQYF. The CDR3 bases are TGCGCCAGCAGCATGGGGACAGGGAACACCTACGAGCAGTACTTC.

The CDR3 loop reads CASSAGVEVETQYF. CDR3 in DNA: TGTGCCAGCAGCGCGGGGGTGGAGGTAGAGACCCAGTACTTC. The chain recombines TRBV11-3 with TRBJ2-5, with 7 bases identical to TRBD2. The CDR3 is 14 amino acids. Germline V gene lookup returns CDR1 SGHNT and CDR2 YENEEA. V shed 5 bases, J shed 4 bases, and the junction held 7 bases outside the gene matches.

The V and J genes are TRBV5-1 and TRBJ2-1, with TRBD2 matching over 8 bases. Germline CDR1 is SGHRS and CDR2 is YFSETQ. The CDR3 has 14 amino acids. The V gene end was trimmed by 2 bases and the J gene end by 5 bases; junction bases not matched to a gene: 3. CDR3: CASSFGTRDNEQFF. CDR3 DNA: TGCGCCAGCAGCTTCGGGACTAGGGACAATGAGCAGTTCTTC.

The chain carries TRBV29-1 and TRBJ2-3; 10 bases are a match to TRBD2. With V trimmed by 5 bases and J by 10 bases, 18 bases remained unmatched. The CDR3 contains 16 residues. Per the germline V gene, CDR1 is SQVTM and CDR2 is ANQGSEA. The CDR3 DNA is TGCAGCGTTAGTGCCCAGGCTAGCGGGAGTCATATAGCGCAGTATTTT. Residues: CSVSAQASGSHIAQYF.

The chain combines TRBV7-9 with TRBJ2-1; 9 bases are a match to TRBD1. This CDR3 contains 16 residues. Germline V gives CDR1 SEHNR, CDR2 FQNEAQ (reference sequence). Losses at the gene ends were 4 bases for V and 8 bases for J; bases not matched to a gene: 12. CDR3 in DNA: TGTGCCAGCAGCTCGAACCCGGGACAGGGTAAAGATGAGCAGTTCTTC. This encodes CASSSNPGQGKDEQFF.